This TCR beta chain is drawn from a study of regulatory T cells in long-lasting Graves disease. Looking at the study overall: Disease was considered persistent Graves' disease after over 5 years of antithyroid drugs (with positive TSH receptor antibodies).

Combining iRepertoire HTBI primers with Arm-PCR of CDR3 regions, the authors built TCR beta libraries. TCRdb analysed the multiplex PCR reads with MiXCR anew, one entry per CDR3 protein. The data contain 300,000 to 400,000 distinct CDR3 sequences, less than 20% of them singletons. Time point here: persistent/refractory GD, antithyroid drugs over 5 years with positive TRAb. Construction of the TCR library relied on RNA isolated from PBMCs. This CDR3 contains 16 residues. V lost 6 bases, J lost 8 bases, and 24 bases lay in between. The material sequenced was peripheral blood mononuclear cells (PBMCs), taken when the disease was refractory, from a patient treated with antithyroid drugs. This chain links TRBV12-3 or TRBV12-4 with TRBJ2-3; D remains unclear. The TCR was taken from a female donor with Graves disease. The CDR3 sequence is CASSPLGNSKLGTQYF. CDR3 DNA: TGTGCCAGCAGCCCATTGGGGAATAGCAAATTGGGTACGCAGTATTTT.